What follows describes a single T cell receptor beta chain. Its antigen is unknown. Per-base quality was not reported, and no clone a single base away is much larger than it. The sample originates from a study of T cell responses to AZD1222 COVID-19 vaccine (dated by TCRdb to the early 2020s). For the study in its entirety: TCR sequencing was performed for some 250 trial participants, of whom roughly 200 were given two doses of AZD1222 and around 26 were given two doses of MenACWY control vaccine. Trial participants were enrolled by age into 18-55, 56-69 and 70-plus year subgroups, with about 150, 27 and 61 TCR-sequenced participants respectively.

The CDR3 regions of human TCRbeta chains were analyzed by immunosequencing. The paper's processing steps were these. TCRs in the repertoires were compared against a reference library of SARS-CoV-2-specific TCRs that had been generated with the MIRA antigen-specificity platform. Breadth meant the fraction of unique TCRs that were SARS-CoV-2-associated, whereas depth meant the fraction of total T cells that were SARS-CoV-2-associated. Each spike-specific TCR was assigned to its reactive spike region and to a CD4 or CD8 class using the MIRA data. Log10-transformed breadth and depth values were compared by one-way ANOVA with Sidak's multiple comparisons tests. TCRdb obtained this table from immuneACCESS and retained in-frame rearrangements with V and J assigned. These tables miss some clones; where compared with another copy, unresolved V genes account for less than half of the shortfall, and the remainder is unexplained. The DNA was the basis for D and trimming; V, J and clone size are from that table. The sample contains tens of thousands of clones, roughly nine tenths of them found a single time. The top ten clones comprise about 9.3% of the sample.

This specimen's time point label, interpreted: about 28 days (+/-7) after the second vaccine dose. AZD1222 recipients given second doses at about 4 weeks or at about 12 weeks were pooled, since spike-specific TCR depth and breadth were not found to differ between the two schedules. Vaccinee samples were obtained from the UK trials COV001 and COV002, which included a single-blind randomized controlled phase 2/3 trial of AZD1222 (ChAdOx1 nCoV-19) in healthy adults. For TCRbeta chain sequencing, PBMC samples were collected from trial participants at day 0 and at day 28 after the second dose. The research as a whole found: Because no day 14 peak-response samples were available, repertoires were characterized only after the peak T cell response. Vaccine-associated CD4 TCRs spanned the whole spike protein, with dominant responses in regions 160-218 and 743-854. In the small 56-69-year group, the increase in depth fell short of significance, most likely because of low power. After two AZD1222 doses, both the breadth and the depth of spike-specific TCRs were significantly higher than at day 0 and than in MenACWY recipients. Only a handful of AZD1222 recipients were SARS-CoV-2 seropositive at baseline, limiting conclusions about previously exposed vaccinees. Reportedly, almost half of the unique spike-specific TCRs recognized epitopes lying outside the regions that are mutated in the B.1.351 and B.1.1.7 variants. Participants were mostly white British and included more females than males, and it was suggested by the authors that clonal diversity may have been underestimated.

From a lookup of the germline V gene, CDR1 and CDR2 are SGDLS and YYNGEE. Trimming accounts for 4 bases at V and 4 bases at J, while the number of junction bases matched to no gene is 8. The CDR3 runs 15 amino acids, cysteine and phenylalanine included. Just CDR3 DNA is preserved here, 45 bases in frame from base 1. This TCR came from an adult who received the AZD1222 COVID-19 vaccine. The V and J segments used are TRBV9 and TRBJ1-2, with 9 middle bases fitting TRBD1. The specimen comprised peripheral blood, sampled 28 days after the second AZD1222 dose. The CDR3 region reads CASSTQQGAGYGYTF. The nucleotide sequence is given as TGTGCCAGCAGCACCCAACAGGGGGCTGGCTATGGCTACACCTTC.